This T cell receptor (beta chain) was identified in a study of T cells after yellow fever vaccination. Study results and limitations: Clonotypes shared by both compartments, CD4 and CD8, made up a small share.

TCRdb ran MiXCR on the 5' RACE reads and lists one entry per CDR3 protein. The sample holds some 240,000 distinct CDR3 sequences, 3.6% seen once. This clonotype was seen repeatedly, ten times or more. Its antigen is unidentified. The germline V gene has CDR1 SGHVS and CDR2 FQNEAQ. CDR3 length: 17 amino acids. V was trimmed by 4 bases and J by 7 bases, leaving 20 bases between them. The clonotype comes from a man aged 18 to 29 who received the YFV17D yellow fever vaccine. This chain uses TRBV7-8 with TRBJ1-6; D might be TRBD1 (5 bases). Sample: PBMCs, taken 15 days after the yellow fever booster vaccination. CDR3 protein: CASSSTQPYQGNSPLHF. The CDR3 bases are TGTGCCAGCAGCTCTACCCAACCATATCAGGGAAATTCACCCCTCCACTTT.